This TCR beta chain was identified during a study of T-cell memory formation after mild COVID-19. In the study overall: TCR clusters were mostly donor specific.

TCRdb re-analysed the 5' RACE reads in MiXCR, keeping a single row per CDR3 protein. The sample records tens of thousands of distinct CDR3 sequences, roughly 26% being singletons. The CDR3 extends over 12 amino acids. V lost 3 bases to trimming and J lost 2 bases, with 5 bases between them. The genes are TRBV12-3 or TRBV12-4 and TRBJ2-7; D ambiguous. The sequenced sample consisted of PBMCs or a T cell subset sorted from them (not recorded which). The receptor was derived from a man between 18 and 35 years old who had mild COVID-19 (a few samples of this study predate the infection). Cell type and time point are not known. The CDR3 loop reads CASSFNTYEQYV. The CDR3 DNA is TGTGCCAGCAGTTTTAACACCTACGAGCAGTACGTC.